This T cell receptor beta chain originates from a study of control samples from healthy donors and cancer patients. CDR1 and CDR2 (germline): MRHNA, SNTAGT. The CDR3 has 18 residues. V shed 7 bases and J shed 0 bases, with 23 bases lying between them. The data were produced by immunoSEQ multiplex PCR, yet TCRdb's version contains in-frame clones alone and is incomplete. The sample has around 120,000 clones; around 87% are singletons. The chain links TRBV6-4 to TRBJ2-3; D uncertain. The source is a man aged 40-55 years in good health. The sequenced sample was blood. CDR3 DNA: TGTGCCAGCACCCCCATTGGGCACCTTCTTTCTAGCACAGATACGCAGTATTTT. It encodes CASTPIGHLLSSTDTQYF.